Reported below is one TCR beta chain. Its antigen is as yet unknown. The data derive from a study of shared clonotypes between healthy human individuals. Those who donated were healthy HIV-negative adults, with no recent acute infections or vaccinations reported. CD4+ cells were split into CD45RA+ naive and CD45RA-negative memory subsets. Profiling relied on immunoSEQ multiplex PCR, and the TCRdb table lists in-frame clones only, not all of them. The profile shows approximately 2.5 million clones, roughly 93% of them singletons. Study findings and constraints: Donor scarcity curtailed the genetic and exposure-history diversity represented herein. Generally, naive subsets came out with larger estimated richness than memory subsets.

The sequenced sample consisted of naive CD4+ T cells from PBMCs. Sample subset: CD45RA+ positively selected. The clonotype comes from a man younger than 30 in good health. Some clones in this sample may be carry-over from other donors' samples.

CDR3 protein: CASIAQAGDNEQFF. The DNA for the CDR3 is TGCGCCAGCATAGCGCAGGCCGGGGACAATGAGCAGTTCTTC. This rearrangement joins TRBV5-1 to TRBJ2-1; weak D call: TRBD2 (5 bases). V was cut by 6 bases and J by 5 bases, with 15 bases left in between. Looked up from germline, CDR1 is SGHRS and CDR2 is YFSETQ. CDR3 length: 14 amino acids.